Reported below is one TCR beta chain. What it recognizes is unknown. This sample also contains other DNA sequences that code for the same CDR3. This CDR3 spans 13 amino acids. The V end was cut by 0 bases, the J end by 7 bases, with 7 bases between. The germline V gene has CDR1 MGHRA and CDR2 YSYEKL. The sample originates from a study of cytotoxic CD8 clonotypes in ibrutinib-treated CLL. Overall study context: The patient breakdown showed fewer than twelve relapsed/refractory and about 16 treatment-naive cases, with fewer than 18 IGHV unmutated. Study-wide points: Higher clonality was seen at ibrutinib response and a return toward baseline at progression. Baseline clonality, higher than in age-matched healthy donors, tracked circulating CD8+ T-cell counts.

Only in-frame clones appear in the TCRdb table, and some are missing; sequencing was by immunoSEQ multiplex PCR. The table includes about 140,000 clones, around 80% detected once. The J gene is TRBJ1-5, the V gene TRBV4-1; no reliable D call. Specimen: PBMCs, collected after 36 months of ibrutinib treatment. The origin of this receptor is a human donor with chronic lymphocytic leukemia. CDR3 in DNA: TGCGCCAGCAGCCAAGAGTCTCTCCAGCCCCAGCATTTT. This gives the protein CASSQESLQPQHF.